In its sample, the clone carrying this T cell receptor (beta chain) was seen once. This sample was taken from a study of blood T cell repertoires in COVID-19. Whole-study context: T cells, B-cell-depleted T cells, or PBMCs provided the cDNA or gDNA that served as material.

Libraries were prepared by immunoSEQ multiplex PCR; TCRdb keeps only in-frame clonotypes and omits some of them. The sample comprises about 350,000 clones, 86% of which are singletons, and about 7% rests with the top ten. This clonotype originated in a woman aged 55-69 years with COVID-19, enrolled during active disease. Material for sequencing was peripheral blood.

The CDR3 reads CASSPNSIQETQYF. CDR3 coding DNA: TGTGCCAGCAGCCCTAATAGCATCCAAGAGACCCAGTACTTC. The V and J genes are TRBV7-2 and TRBJ2-5; D not resolved. With 5 bases removed from V and 1 base from J, the gap between germline ends came to 11 bases. The CDR3 totals 14 residues. Germline CDR1 SGHTA, CDR2 FQGNSA.